This TCR beta chain comes out of a study of early T cells in non-severe SARS-CoV-2 infection. At the level of the study: Bulk RNA taken from unsorted whole blood was sequenced, leaving chains unpaired. Study-level findings and limits: Private and CD4 specificities were missed by VDJdb matching, skewed to anti-spike CD8.

About this clonotype: The antigen is unknown.

Germline V lookup: CDR1 SGHTA, CDR2 FQGNSA. Trimming cost V 1 base and J 1 base; bases outside gene matches: 5. This CDR3 contains 16 residues. As part of library construction, unique molecular identifiers were attached to individual cDNA molecules. TCRdb re-derived calls from the 5' RACE reads in MiXCR, one entry per CDR3 protein. This sample has 50,000 to 75,000 distinct CDR3 sequences, with approximately 9.2% found just once. This receptor was identified in an adult who was a healthcare worker with PCR-confirmed SARS-CoV-2 infection or an uninfected control (not recorded which). The starting material was whole blood, obtained at baseline. V gene TRBV7-2 combines with J gene TRBJ2-7; TRBD1 matches 9 bases. The chain's CDR3 is CASSLVGTGPSYEQYF. CDR3 DNA: TGTGCCAGCAGCTTAGTCGGGACAGGGCCTTCCTACGAGCAGTACTTC.